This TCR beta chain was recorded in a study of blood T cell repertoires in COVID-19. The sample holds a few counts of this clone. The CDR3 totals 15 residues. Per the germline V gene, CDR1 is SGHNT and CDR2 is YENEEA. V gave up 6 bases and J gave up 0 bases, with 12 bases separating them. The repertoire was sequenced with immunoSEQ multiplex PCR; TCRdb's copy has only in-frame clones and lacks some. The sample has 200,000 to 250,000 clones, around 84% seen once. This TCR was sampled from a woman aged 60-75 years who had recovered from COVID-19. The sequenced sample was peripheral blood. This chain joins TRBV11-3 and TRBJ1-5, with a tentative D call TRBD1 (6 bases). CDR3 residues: CASRSGHYSNQPQHF. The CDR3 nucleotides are TGTGCCAGCAGATCGGGACACTATAGCAATCAGCCCCAGCATTTT.